Here is one T cell receptor (beta chain) with its context. Antigen specificity is unknown. Germline-derived CDR1 and CDR2 are KGHSH and LQKENI. With 3 bases removed from V and 3 bases from J, the gap between germline ends came to 15 bases. The CDR3 extends over 16 amino acids. This sample stems from a study of OX40 agonist ivuxolimab in advanced cancers. Study findings and constraints: The mean number of expanded clones was higher in CD8+ T cells than in CD4+.

TCRdb's copy holds only in-frame clones and misses some; the assay was immunoSEQ multiplex PCR. The sample holds about 94,000 clones, roughly 84% seen once. This TCR derives from an adult with an advanced solid tumor such as melanoma, head and neck, liver or kidney cancer. The source was CD4+ or CD8+ T cells sorted from blood, collected in a trial of the OX40 agonist ivuxolimab. V gene TRBV18 combines with J gene TRBJ1-5, with D maybe TRBD1 (6 bases). The CDR3 reads CASSPSRQVNNQPQHF. CDR3 DNA sequence: TGTGCCAGCTCACCTTCTAGACAGGTTAACAATCAGCCCCAGCATTTT. Based on the CDR3 plus reference TRBV18 and TRBJ1-5, the full variable domain is NAGVMQNPRHLVRRRGQEARLRCSPMKGHSHVYWYRQLPEEGLKFMVYLQKENIIDESGMPKERFSAEFPKEGPSILRIQQVVRGDSAAYFCASSPSRQVNNQPQHFGDGTRLSIL.